This entry lists 9 T cell receptor beta chains sequenced from one sample in a study of beta chain features in type 1 diabetes (dated by TCRdb to the late 2010s). Study-wide findings and limitations: Type 1 diabetes patients showed a moderate but significant shortening of TCRB CDR3 length in all four CD4+ subsets.

The library relied on the immunoSEQ multiplex PCR assay. All of the isolated RNA was reverse transcribed with the High Capacity cDNA Reverse Transcription Kit, so expressed TCRB transcripts were sequenced. What TCRdb holds here is the immuneACCESS table cut down to in-frame rearrangements. Part of the clones is not present; checked against another copy, under half of the missing clones reflect an unresolved V gene, and the others are unexplained. The sample table records a few hundred thousand clones; over 8.5% of these occur just once. The ten top clones hold around 0.66% of the sample. These TCRs' antigens remain unknown. What was sequenced was central memory CD4+ T cells from blood. These receptors were obtained from a man aged 25-40 years with type 1 diabetes.

This sequence joins TRBV7-2 and TRBJ1-6, with TRBD1 matching 8 bases. V trimming: 1 base; J trimming: 9 bases; junction bases outside the gene matches: 8. The CDR3 loop spans 16 amino acids. Germline V CDR1 and CDR2: SGHTA, FQGNSA. The CDR3 DNA sequence: TGTGCCAGCAGCTTAGAGGCAGGGGGCATAGGTTCACCCCTCCACTTT. This gives the protein CASSLEAGGIGSPLHF.

This clone was recorded a few times. The chain carries TRBV28 and TRBJ2-7; 7 bases map to TRBD2. J was trimmed by 5 bases and V by 6 bases; bases with no gene match: 13. This CDR3 contains 15 residues. The germline V gene encodes CDR1 MDHEN and CDR2 SYDVKM. As DNA, the CDR3 is TGTGCCAGCAGGTGGGCGCGGGGGATTAACCACGAGCAGTACTTC. Translating it yields CASRWARGINHEQYF.

CDR3 region: CASRPQTSTDTQYF. The CDR3 bases are TGTGCCAGCAGACCCCAAACTAGCACAGATACGCAGTATTTT. J is TRBJ2-3 and V is TRBV6-5; D call uncertain. In germline, CDR1 is MNHEY, CDR2 SVGAGI. The CDR3 sequence is 14 residues long. Trimming removed 6 bases from V and 0 bases from J, with 10 bases in between.

This clone appeared many times. The same CDR3 also results from other DNA sequences found in this sample. J is TRBJ1-1 and V is TRBV2; D is possibly TRBD1 (6 bases). Germline lookup yields CDR1 SNHLY and CDR2 FYNNEI. Trimming took 4 bases from V and 5 from J, leaving 11 bases between them. The CDR3 spans 13 residues. CDR3 sequence reads: CASSAGAGTEAFF. The CDR3 DNA sequence: TGTGCCAGCAGTGCGGGGGCTGGTACTGAAGCTTTCTTT.

This clone was seen ten or more times. The rearrangement joins TRBV15 to TRBJ2-7, with D possibly called TRBD1 or TRBD2 (5 bases each). The CDR3 sequence is 14 residues long. CDR1 and CDR2 from the germline V gene are LNHNV and YYDKDF (reference sequence). V was shortened by 1 base and J by 5 bases, with 12 bases between the two germline ends. CDR3: CATSRGRELDEQYF. The CDR3 nucleotides are TGTGCCACCAGCAGAGGCAGGGAGCTCGACGAGCAGTACTTC.

This clone was seen many times. The chain combines TRBV2 with TRBJ1-4; D perhaps matches TRBD1 (6 bases). The germline CDR1 and CDR2 sequences are SNHLY and FYNNEI. The CDR3 runs 15 residues. V was cut by 0 bases and J by 7 bases, with 12 bases left in between. The CDR3 coding sequence is TGTGCCAGCAGTGAAGCGCAGGGGACGGGTGAAAAACTGTTTTTT. It encodes CASSEAQGTGEKLFF.

Only a few counts were recorded for this clone. The chain has TRBV6-6 and TRBJ2-5; tentative D call: TRBD1 (6 bases). Germline V gene sequence: CDR1 MNHNY, CDR2 SVGAGI (reference sequence). The CDR3 runs 14 residues. V shed 5 bases and J shed 1 base, with 11 bases lying between them. CDR3 sequence: CASSDAGAQETQYF. CDR3 DNA sequence: TGTGCCAGCAGTGACGCAGGGGCCCAAGAGACCCAGTACTTC.

A few counts support this clone. V gene TRBV2 combines with J gene TRBJ1-5; TRBD1 might be the D (6 bases). V dropped 5 bases and J dropped 5 bases, with 16 bases sitting between them. CDR3 length: 15 residues. Looked up from germline, CDR1 is SNHLY and CDR2 is FYNNEI. The DNA for the CDR3 is TGTGCCAGCAGTCACGAGGGGGGCGAAGATCAGCCCCAGCATTTT. It translates to CASSHEGGEDQPQHF.

The chain employs TRBV7-8 and TRBJ1-2, with D possibly matching TRBD1 (5 bases). With 0 bases removed from V and 7 bases from J, the gap between germline ends came to 12 bases. CDR1 SGHVS and CDR2 FQNEAQ come from the germline V gene. The CDR3 sequence is 14 residues long. CDR3 sequence reads: CASSLARQGSGYTF. In nucleotides, the CDR3 is TGTGCCAGCAGCTTAGCTCGGCAGGGCAGTGGCTACACCTTC.